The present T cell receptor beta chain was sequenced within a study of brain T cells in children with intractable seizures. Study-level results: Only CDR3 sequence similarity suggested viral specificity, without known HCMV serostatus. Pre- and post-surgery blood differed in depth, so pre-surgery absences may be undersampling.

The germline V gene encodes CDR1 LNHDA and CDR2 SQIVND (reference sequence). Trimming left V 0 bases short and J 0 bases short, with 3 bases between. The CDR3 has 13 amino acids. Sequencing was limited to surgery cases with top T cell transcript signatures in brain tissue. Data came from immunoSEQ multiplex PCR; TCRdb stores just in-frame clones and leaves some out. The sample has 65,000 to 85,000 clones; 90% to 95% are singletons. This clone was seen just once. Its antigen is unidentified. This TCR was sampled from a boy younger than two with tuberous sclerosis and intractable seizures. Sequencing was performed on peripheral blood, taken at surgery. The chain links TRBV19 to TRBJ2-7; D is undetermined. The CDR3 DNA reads TGTGCCAGTAGTATAGACAGCTCCTACGAGCAGTACTTC. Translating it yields CASSIDSSYEQYF.